The 30 T cell receptor beta chains in this list originate from one sample, sequenced in a study of human T cells and chemical hapten exposure. Documented time point: patch test 1, 2 weeks after DPC sensitization. Documented treatment: therapeutic diphenylcyclopropenone sensitization with weekly scalp DPC. One entry per CDR3 protein results from TCRdb running MiXCR on the RACE reads. The data hold around 190,000 distinct CDR3 sequences, with around 22% observed a single time. The starting material was whole blood, obtained in connection with sensitization to the hapten diphenylcyclopropenone (DPC). The source of these receptors is a woman aged 45 to 65 with alopecia areata. Some clones in this sample may be carry-over from other donors' samples.

The rearrangement links TRBV6-5 to TRBJ2-7, with D possibly being TRBD2 (5 bases). The CDR3 contains 11 residues. The V end lost 6 bases, the J end lost 5 bases, and 8 bases lay between the germline ends. CDR1 and CDR2 from the germline V gene are MNHEY and SVGAGI. The CDR3 reads CASRREHEQYF. The CDR3 nucleotides read TGTGCCAGCAGAAGGGAGCACGAGCAGTACTTC.

This clonotype was found a few times. The chain uses TRBV27 and TRBJ1-2; weak D call: TRBD1 (5 bases). This CDR3 comprises 15 residues. V dropped 6 bases and J dropped 6 bases, with 20 bases sitting between them. The germline gives CDR1 MNHEY, CDR2 SMNVEV (reference sequence). CDR3 loop: CASRRGREPFDGYTF. CDR3 DNA sequence: TGTGCCAGCAGGAGGGGCAGGGAACCTTTCGATGGCTACACCTTC.

This chain links TRBV20-1 with TRBJ2-1; D is undetermined. In germline, CDR1 is DFQATT, CDR2 SNEGSKA (reference sequence). The V gene lost 5 bases and the J gene lost 2 bases, with 13 bases spanning the gap. The CDR3 contains 14 residues. In nucleotides, the CDR3 is TGCAGTGCTGCCAGGATAAGCGCCTACAATGAGCAGTTCTTC. It codes for CSAARISAYNEQFF.

At least ten counts were recorded for this clonotype. The V gene is TRBV5-1, the J gene TRBJ2-3, with TRBD2 as a possible D gene (6 bases). Germline V gene sequence: CDR1 SGHRS, CDR2 YFSETQ. The CDR3 contains 16 residues. The ends were cut back, 4 bases at V and 4 bases at J, with 19 bases in the middle. The CDR3 nucleotides are TGCGCCAGCAGCGTACCGGGACTCGCCCCAGCAGATACGCAGTATTTT. Residues: CASSVPGLAPADTQYF.

This clonotype was seen repeatedly, ten times or more. The chain carries TRBV10-2 and TRBJ2-7; D is possibly TRBD2 (5 bases). CDR3 length: 13 residues. The germline V gene has CDR1 WSHSY and CDR2 SAAADI. Deletions cut 7 bases from V and 4 bases from J, with 14 bases between. In DNA form, the CDR3 reads TGCGCCAGCAAGGTCGGCCGCGGGTACGAGCAGTACTTC. Amino acids: CASKVGRGYEQYF.

This clonotype was observed a handful of times. This chain uses TRBV20-1 with TRBJ2-2; D is perhaps TRBD2 (6 bases). The CDR3 contains 12 residues. With 6 bases removed from V and 2 bases from J, the gap between germline ends came to 7 bases. Germline CDR1 DFQATT, CDR2 SNEGSKA (reference sequence). The CDR3 DNA reads as TGCAGTGCACTAGCTAACACCGGGGAGCTGTTTTTT. This translates into CSALANTGELFF.

The gene calls are TRBV12-3 or TRBV12-4 and TRBJ1-2; D ambiguous. V was cut by 6 bases and J by 2 bases, with 22 bases left in between. This CDR3 contains 17 residues. The CDR3 loop is CASSPTLRTGRNYGYTF. CDR3 DNA: TGTGCCAGCAGCCCGACCCTCAGGACGGGCAGGAACTATGGCTACACCTTC.

The chain is built from TRBV5-1 and TRBJ2-7; TRBD2 matches 14 bases. V was clipped by 1 base and J by 6 bases; unmatched bases: 3. The CDR3 runs 15 residues. Germline V CDR1 and CDR2: SGHRS, YFSETQ. CDR3 DNA sequence: TGCGCCAGCAGCTTGCGACTAGCGGGAGGGCCCGAGCAGTACTTC. It yields the protein CASSLRLAGGPEQYF.

There are a few counts of this clonotype. A much larger clone is a single base away; this may be a read error. The chain is built from TRBV28 and TRBJ2-3, with 9 bases fitting TRBD2. Germline V gives CDR1 MDHEN, CDR2 SYDVKM. The CDR3 totals 14 residues. With 6 bases clipped from V and 2 bases from J, the junction kept 3 bases outside the gene matches. The CDR3 spells CASSPSGDTDTQYF. The DNA of the CDR3 is TGTGCCAGCAGCCCTAGCGGGGACACAGATACGCAGTATTTT.

This clonotype was detected ten times or more. The genes are TRBV27 and TRBJ2-7, with D perhaps matching TRBD1 (6 bases). Trimming pared 5 bases from V and 1 base from J, leaving 9 bases between. The CDR3 length is 13 residues. The germline gives CDR1 MNHEY, CDR2 SMNVEV (reference sequence). The CDR3 loop is CASSLTGSYEQYF. In DNA form, the CDR3 reads TGTGCCAGCAGTCTAACAGGGTCCTACGAGCAGTACTTC.

V gene TRBV24-1 combines with J gene TRBJ1-1; no reliable D call. Trimming removed 9 bases from V and 1 base from J, with 11 bases in between. Germline V CDR1 and CDR2: KGHDR, SFDVKD. The CDR3 is 13 amino acids. The CDR3: CATSNPRNTEAFF. The DNA of the CDR3 is TGTGCCACCTCCAACCCCCGGAACACTGAAGCTTTCTTT.

The chain uses TRBV5-1 and TRBJ1-3; 8 nucleotides agree with TRBD1. The CDR3 extends over 18 amino acids. Germline V gene lookup returns CDR1 SGHRS and CDR2 YFSETQ. The V gene end was trimmed by 1 base and the J gene end by 2 bases; junction bases not matched to a gene: 11. The CDR3 DNA sequence: TGCGCCAGCAGCTTGTTGTCAGGGGGCCCTACGACTGGAAACACCATATATTTT. Residues: CASSLLSGGPTTGNTIYF.

The chain uses TRBV5-1 and TRBJ2-3; a weak D match, TRBD1 (6 bases). V was cut by 0 bases and J by 0 bases, with 11 bases left in between. The CDR3 is made up of 16 amino acids. The germline V gene encodes CDR1 SGHRS and CDR2 YFSETQ. CDR3 nucleotides: TGCGCCAGCAGCTTGGTCAGGGGAACTAGCACAGATACGCAGTATTTT. It codes for CASSLVRGTSTDTQYF.

This clonotype has only a few counts. CDR3 bases: TGTGCCATCAGTGGTTTAGGTGAAGCTTTCTTT. This translates into CAISGLGEAFF. The rearrangement links TRBV10-3 to TRBJ1-1; D gene unclear. This CDR3 is 11 amino acids long. Germline V CDR1 and CDR2: ENHRY, SYGVKD. The ends were cut back, 4 bases at V and 7 bases at J, with 7 bases in the middle.

There are a few counts of this clonotype. V gene TRBV7-2 combines with J gene TRBJ1-1, with no clear D. CDR3 length: 14 residues. With 0 bases removed from V and 6 bases from J, the gap between germline ends came to 11 bases. CDR1 and CDR2 (germline): SGHTA, FQGNSA. CDR3 coding DNA: TGTGCCAGCAGCTTAGCGTCCCTGGCCGCTGAAGCTTTCTTT. Protein sequence: CASSLASLAAEAFF.

This clonotype has just a few counts. V usage is TRBV20-1 and J usage is TRBJ2-7, with 12 bases fitting TRBD2. Per germline, CDR1 DFQATT and CDR2 SNEGSKA (reference sequence). The CDR3 runs to 15 residues. J gave up 6 bases and V 3 bases, and 9 bases lay outside the gene matches. The CDR3 sequence: CSARTLAGGYSEQYF. CDR3 coding DNA: TGCAGTGCTAGGACACTAGCGGGAGGTTATTCCGAGCAGTACTTC.

The table lists this clonotype with a few counts. The DNA of the CDR3 is TGTGCCAGCAGCCTTGGGATAGGTAGCTCTGGAAACACCATATATTTT. Amino acids: CASSLGIGSSGNTIYF. This chain connects TRBV4-2 to TRBJ1-3, with D unresolved. In germline, CDR1 is LGHNA, CDR2 YNFKEQ. The CDR3 spans 16 residues. The V and J ends lost 4 bases and 0 bases respectively, with 13 bases between them.

The rearrangement uses TRBV20-1 and TRBJ2-3; 12 bases line up with TRBD2. The trim removed 3 bases at V and 4 bases at J, leaving 5 bases unmatched. The germline V gene encodes CDR1 DFQATT and CDR2 SNEGSKA (reference sequence). This CDR3 has 15 residues. CDR3 residues: CSARGTSGWADTQYF. The CDR3 DNA reads TGCAGTGCTAGGGGGACTAGCGGGTGGGCAGATACGCAGTATTTT.

The chain joins TRBV20-1 to TRBJ1-2, with D unclear. Trimming cost V 3 bases and J 4 bases, with 6 bases left between them. This CDR3 has 11 amino acids. Germline V lookup: CDR1 DFQATT, CDR2 SNEGSKA (reference sequence). Here the CDR3 DNA reads TGCAGTGCTAGGTCGGGCTATGGCTACACCTTC. Translation: CSARSGYGYTF.

This chain connects TRBV5-1 to TRBJ2-1; 8 nucleotides agree with TRBD2. V was pared by 2 bases and J by 5 bases, with 6 bases of the junction left unmatched. The CDR3 is 15 residues long. Germline V CDR1 and CDR2: SGHRS, YFSETQ. The CDR3 spells CASSLGTRVDNEQFF. The DNA for the CDR3 is TGCGCCAGCAGCTTAGGGACTAGGGTCGACAATGAGCAGTTCTTC.

The chain has TRBV25-1 and TRBJ2-5; TRBD2 is a possible D gene (6 bases). Trimming left V 1 base short and J 2 bases short, with 11 bases between. The germline CDR1 and CDR2 sequences are MGHDK and SYGVNS. CDR3 length equals 15 residues. The CDR3 sequence is CASSESRGAQETQYF. In nucleotides, the CDR3 is TGTGCCAGCAGTGAATCGCGGGGTGCGCAAGAGACCCAGTACTTC.

The genes are TRBV7-9 and TRBJ2-7; 13 positions agree with TRBD2. With V trimmed by 4 bases and J by 0 bases, 3 bases remained unmatched. Germline V CDR1 and CDR2: SEHNR, FQNEAQ (reference sequence). This CDR3 region has 16 residues. CDR3 nucleotide sequence: TGTGCCAGCAGCTACGGACTAGCGGGAGCCTCCTACGAGCAGTACTTC. Its translation is CASSYGLAGASYEQYF.

The chain links TRBV9 to TRBJ2-7; D unresolved. CDR3 size: 15 residues. V gave up 0 bases and J gave up 2 bases, with 12 bases separating them. Germline CDR1 reads SGDLS; CDR2 reads YYNGEE. CDR3 nucleotides: TGTGCCAGCAGCGTAGACCACTCCCGGCCCTACGAGCAGTACTTC. Translated: CASSVDHSRPYEQYF.

This clonotype occurred a few times. The chain recombines TRBV12-3 or TRBV12-4 with TRBJ2-2, with TRBD2 matching over 7 bases. The CDR3 is made up of 15 amino acids. The ends lost 3 bases at V and 2 bases at J; junction bases unmatched: 3. CDR3 protein: CASSLVAGNTGELFF. In DNA form, the CDR3 reads TGTGCCAGCAGTTTGGTAGCGGGCAACACCGGGGAGCTGTTTTTT.

This clonotype has more than one count but fewer than ten. The rearrangement links TRBV7-2 to TRBJ1-4; D might be TRBD1 (5 bases). Trimming removed 4 bases from V and 0 bases from J, with 9 bases in between. The germline V gene has CDR1 SGHTA and CDR2 FQGNSA. The CDR3 sequence is 15 residues long. In DNA form, the CDR3 reads TGTGCCAGCAGCTCGACAGTTTCAACTAATGAAAAACTGTTTTTT. Its translation is CASSSTVSTNEKLFF.

This clonotype was recorded a few times. This chain uses TRBV11-2 with TRBJ2-7, with 12 bases that match TRBD1. CDR1 and CDR2 (germline): SGHAT, FQNNGV. The trim removed 5 bases at V and 4 bases at J, leaving 9 bases unmatched. This CDR3 has 16 amino acids. The DNA for the CDR3 is TGTGCCAGCAGCCTCCGGGACAGGGGGCGCAGTTACGAGCAGTACTTC. Protein product: CASSLRDRGRSYEQYF.

A few counts support this clonotype. This chain uses TRBV20-1 with TRBJ1-2; D not resolved. This CDR3 is 13 amino acids long. Germline CDR1 DFQATT, CDR2 SNEGSKA (reference sequence). Between the trimmed V and J ends, which lost 3 bases and 1 base, there was a span of 9 bases. The CDR3 loop is CSASRRYNYGYTF. CDR3 coding DNA: TGCAGTGCTAGTAGACGGTATAACTATGGCTACACCTTC.

This clonotype was recorded a few times. The rearrangement uses TRBV5-8 and TRBJ2-3, with 8 bases identical to TRBD2. The CDR3 contains 17 residues. Per the germline V gene, CDR1 is SGHTS and CDR2 is YDEGEE. Unmatched junction bases numbered 6, after V lost 0 bases and J lost 0 bases. As DNA, the CDR3 is TGTGCCAGCAGCTTGGGGGCGGGGGGCCCCAGCACAGATACGCAGTATTTT. Encoded protein: CASSLGAGGPSTDTQYF.

The chain uses TRBV7-2 and TRBJ2-5; 7 bases line up with TRBD1. The CDR3 runs 15 residues. The trim removed 1 base at V and 2 bases at J, leaving 4 bases unmatched. Germline CDR1 SGHTA, CDR2 FQGNSA. The CDR3 region has the DNA TGTGCCAGCAGCTTAGTGACAGGGATACAAGAGACCCAGTACTTC. As protein: CASSLVTGIQETQYF. The entire variable domain, with the rest obtained from reference TRBV7-2 and TRBJ2-5, is as follows: GAGVSQSPSNKVTEKGKDVELRCDPISGHTALYWYRQSLGQGLEFLIYFQGNSAPDKSGLPSDRFSAERTGGSVSTLTIQRTQQEDSAVYLCASSLVTGIQETQYFGPGTRLLVL.

This clonotype was detected ten times or more. This chain uses TRBV20-1 with TRBJ2-5, with TRBD2 matching 9 bases. Germline V CDR1 and CDR2: DFQATT, SNEGSKA (reference sequence). V shed 4 bases and J 5 bases; nucleotides not matched to a gene: 11. This CDR3 has 15 amino acids. This CDR3 reads CSAKVPAGGPETQYF. In DNA form, the CDR3 reads TGCAGTGCTAAAGTTCCAGCGGGAGGTCCCGAGACCCAGTACTTC.